This passage covers 20 T cell receptor beta chains from one sample sequenced in a study of blood T cell repertoires in COVID-19. Sequencing used immunoSEQ multiplex PCR; TCRdb keeps in-frame clones, though not all of them. Of around 150,000 clones detected, around 85% appear once; the ten largest clones hold 3% to 3.5%. Sequencing was performed on peripheral blood. These receptors all come from a human donor with acute or convalescent COVID-19. The donor label of this sample is uncertain.

The chain carries TRBV6-2 or TRBV6-3 and TRBJ1-2; D remains unclear. CDR1 is MNHEY and CDR2 is SVGEGT in the germline V gene. Trimming pared 5 bases from V and 0 bases from J, leaving 7 bases between. The CDR3 has 13 amino acids. The CDR3 bases are TGTGCCAGCAGTACGCCGGCTAACTATGGCTACACCTTC. Translated, it gives CASSTPANYGYTF.

Concerning this clone: At one of its ends the junction is not consistent with the germline gene, which may arise from a read error. The rearrangement joins TRBV7-2 to TRBJ2-7; maybe TRBD2 (6 bases). This CDR3 spans 14 amino acids. Germline CDR1 and CDR2: SGHTA and FQGNSA. The CDR3 sequence is CASSLGLATYGQYF. In DNA form, the CDR3 reads TGTGCCAGCAGCTTAGGGCTAGCGACCTACGGGCAGTACTTC.

The rearrangement links TRBV5-1 to TRBJ1-5; TRBD1 aligns across 10 bases. CDR1 and CDR2 from the germline V gene are SGHRS and YFSETQ. J gave up 4 bases and V 4 bases, and 5 bases lay outside the gene matches. This CDR3 is built from 15 residues. The CDR3 spells CASSPRTGGNQPQHF. CDR3 coding DNA: TGCGCCAGCAGCCCGCGGACAGGGGGGAATCAGCCCCAGCATTTT.

The chain combines TRBV27 with TRBJ1-1, with 7 bases that match TRBD1. Germline V CDR1 and CDR2: MNHEY, SMNVEV (reference sequence). The CDR3 contains 15 residues. V lost 6 bases to trimming and J lost 0 bases; unmatched junction nucleotides: 7. Here the CDR3 reads CASRRQGFLNTEAFF. The CDR3 bases are TGTGCCAGCAGGCGACAGGGCTTCTTGAACACTGAAGCTTTCTTT.

This clone was recorded once. The chain has TRBV18 and TRBJ1-1; D gene unclear. The CDR3 loop spans 15 amino acids. Germline V CDR1 and CDR2: KGHSH, LQKENI. The V and J ends lost 4 bases and 3 bases respectively, with 15 bases between them. CDR3 amino acids: CASSRFPGEDTEAFF. The CDR3 DNA follows: TGTGCCAGCTCACGATTCCCTGGGGAGGACACTGAAGCTTTCTTT.

With respect to this clone: A much larger clone lies one base from this, so it may be a read error. The chain combines TRBV6-4 with TRBJ1-6, with D possibly matching TRBD1 (6 bases). This CDR3 spans 14 amino acids. Per germline, CDR1 MRHNA and CDR2 SNTAGT. The V end lost 2 bases, the J end lost 4 bases, and 6 bases lay between the germline ends. The CDR3 nucleotides are TGTGCCAGCAGTGACGGGACATATAATTCACCCCTCCACTTT. Protein: CASSDGTYNSPLHF.

The V call is TRBV14, the J call TRBJ1-6; tentative D call: TRBD1 (5 bases). Germline values: CDR1 SGHDN, CDR2 FVKESK. Deletions cut 6 bases from V and 5 bases from J, with 14 bases between. The CDR3 contains 15 residues. The CDR3 nucleotides are TGTGCCAGCAGTTATAGGGACTTCAATAATTCACCCCTCCACTTT. This translates into CASSYRDFNNSPLHF. The full variable domain, with the rest looked up from reference TRBV14 and TRBJ1-6, is EAGVTQFPSHSVIEKGQTVTLRCDPISGHDNLYWYRRVMGKEIKFLLHFVKESKQDESGMPNNRFLAERTGGTYSTLKVQPAELEDSGVYFCASSYRDFNNSPLHFGNGTRLTVT.

V and J are TRBV19 and TRBJ1-5, with TRBD1 as a possible D gene (6 bases). CDR1 is LNHDA and CDR2 is SQIVND in the germline V gene (reference sequence). There are 16 residues in the CDR3. Trimming removed 1 base from V and 2 bases from J, with 12 bases in between. This CDR3 is CASSIGTEAGNQPQHF. The CDR3 coding sequence is TGTGCCAGTAGTATAGGGACAGAGGCCGGCAATCAGCCCCAGCATTTT. The variable domain in full, with the rest retrieved from reference TRBV19 and TRBJ1-5, is DGGITQSPKYLFRKEGQNVTLSCEQNLNHDAMYWYRQDPGQGLRLIYYSQIVNDFQKGDIAEGYSVSREKKESFPLTVTSAQKNPTAFYLCASSIGTEAGNQPQHFGDGTRLSIL.

The CDR3 region has the DNA TGTGCCAGCAGTTTCTTCGGGGACAATGAGCAGTTCTTC. It yields the protein CASSFFGDNEQFF. The chain combines TRBV12-3 or TRBV12-4 with TRBJ2-1; tentative D call: TRBD2 (5 bases). The CDR3 sequence is 13 residues long. V was cut by 3 bases and J by 5 bases, with 8 bases left in between.

The chain links TRBV30 to TRBJ2-1, with 9 bases identical to TRBD2. The J segment lost 6 bases and the V segment lost 4 bases, leaving 7 bases of the junction unmatched. CDR1 is GTSNPN and CDR2 is SVGIG in the germline V gene (reference sequence). The CDR3 is 14 residues long. CDR3 in amino acids: CAWTLLAGGNEQFF. CDR3 in DNA: TGTGCCTGGACCTTACTAGCGGGTGGCAATGAGCAGTTCTTC.

J is TRBJ1-3 and V is TRBV19; D is uncertain. Trimming pared 3 bases from V and 9 bases from J, leaving 12 bases between. Germline V gene lookup returns CDR1 LNHDA and CDR2 SQIVND (reference sequence). The CDR3 spans 13 residues. The chain's CDR3 is CASSIGWGGTIYF. The CDR3 bases are TGTGCCAGTAGTATTGGATGGGGAGGCACCATATATTTT.

This clone was counted a single time. The chain recombines TRBV12-3 or TRBV12-4 with TRBJ1-6, with 11 bases lining up with TRBD1. This CDR3 has 13 amino acids. The J segment lost 15 bases and the V segment lost 7 bases, leaving 8 bases of the junction unmatched. The CDR3 is CASKRGQGVVLHF. The CDR3 region has the DNA TGTGCCAGCAAAAGGGGACAGGGGGTGGTCCTCCACTTT.

This clone was found a few times. The chain employs TRBV5-6 and TRBJ1-2; tentative D call: TRBD1 (5 bases). The V and J ends lost 1 base and 7 bases respectively, with 14 bases between them. The germline V gene has CDR1 SGHDT and CDR2 YYEEEE. This CDR3 has 14 residues. The CDR3 protein is CASSLWGAVRGYTF. The DNA of the CDR3 is TGTGCCAGCAGCTTGTGGGGCGCCGTGCGTGGCTACACCTTC.

The V gene is TRBV4-2, the J gene TRBJ1-2, with 7 bases aligning to TRBD1. This CDR3 contains 15 residues. The J segment lost 4 bases and the V segment lost 1 base, leaving 6 bases of the junction unmatched. The germline V gene encodes CDR1 LGHNA and CDR2 YNFKEQ. CDR3 in DNA: TGTGCCAGCAGCCAAGGTAGGGGACAGTCCTATGGCTACACCTTC. It encodes CASSQGRGQSYGYTF.

J is TRBJ2-3 and V is TRBV27, with D possibly TRBD2 on 5 matching bases. The germline gives CDR1 MNHEY, CDR2 SMNVEV (reference sequence). The CDR3 sequence is 13 residues long. V lost 4 bases and J 2 bases, leaving 7 bases between the germline ends. The CDR3 DNA reads as TGTGCCAGCAGTTACGGGGTCACAGATACGCAGTATTTT. It encodes CASSYGVTDTQYF.

In this sample, this clone turned up a few times. The chain couples TRBV7-2 to TRBJ1-1, with 9 bases matching TRBD1. The CDR3 length is 18 residues. The V and J ends lost 2 bases and 0 bases, in that order; junction bases with no gene match: 10. Per the germline V gene, CDR1 is SGHTA and CDR2 is FQGNSA. The CDR3 reads CASSLRGPGQGVNTEAFF. In DNA, the CDR3 is TGTGCCAGCAGCTTAAGGGGGCCGGGACAGGGAGTGAACACTGAAGCTTTCTTT.

The chain uses TRBV18 and TRBJ1-6, with unresolved D. V lost 3 bases to trimming and J lost 9 bases, with 9 bases between them. The CDR3 runs 13 residues. Per germline, CDR1 KGHSH and CDR2 LQKENI. CDR3 in amino acids: CASSPELGSPLHF. CDR3 DNA: TGTGCCAGCTCACCGGAGCTTGGTTCACCCCTCCACTTT.

The genes are TRBV2 and TRBJ1-1; TRBD1 is a possible D gene (6 bases). From germline, CDR1 is SNHLY and CDR2 FYNNEI. The CDR3 length is 13 residues. Trimming took off 7 bases at V and 3 bases at J, with 12 bases between the two ends. This CDR3 is CASNLRGDTEAFF. CDR3 coding DNA: TGTGCCAGCAACCTCAGGGGAGACACTGAAGCTTTCTTT.

The chain carries TRBV7-2 and TRBJ2-7, with D maybe TRBD1 (5 bases). V dropped 3 bases and J dropped 2 bases, with 14 bases sitting between them. The germline gives CDR1 SGHTA, CDR2 FQGNSA. The CDR3 is 15 residues long. The CDR3 here is CASSFSRVSTYEQYF. The CDR3 DNA is TGTGCCAGCAGCTTCTCCAGGGTTTCTACCTACGAGCAGTACTTC.

In regard to this clone: Other DNA sequences in this sample translate to the same CDR3. The chain links TRBV29-1 to TRBJ1-5; D unclear. Germline CDR1 is SQVTM and CDR2 is ANQGSEA. V was cut by 4 bases and J by 7 bases, with 11 bases left in between. The CDR3 runs to 12 residues. As DNA, the CDR3 is TGCAGCGTTGGAAACCCGGGGCAGCCCCAGCATTTT. Its protein is CSVGNPGQPQHF.